This TCR beta chain came from a study of CD4 T cells in lung cancer (dated by TCRdb to between 2017 and 2020). Concerning the study at large: To find responses to candidate mutation-encoded neoepitopes, the study screened blood T cells from NSCLC patients and isolated neoantigen-specific CD4+ T-cell clones and TCRs. Lung adenocarcinoma or squamous cell carcinoma was present in the resected patients, who were aged 60 to 69 at blood donation and were mostly former smokers. Before blood donation, treatments including platinum chemotherapy had been received by the patients, and nivolumab or pembrolizumab had been received by some of the patients. The frequency of neoantigen-specific clonotypes in tumor resections, non-adjacent lung and cultured T-cell products was followed using TCRB deep sequencing. Beyond this particular receptor, the publication reports: Because the IFNgamma-sorted cells included nonspecific IFNgamma producers of unknown purity, the expanded lines ranged from monoclonal to oligoclonal. Rather than memory responses to the cancer, some blood-derived responses might reflect cross-reactivity or in vitro priming of naive T cells.

About this clone: Its antigen is still unknown. No per-base quality is available; no much larger clone lies one base away.

The library was built by means of the immunoSEQ multiplex PCR assay. DNA was isolated with Qiagen DNeasy or QIAamp micro DNA kits and TCRB sequenced with the Adaptive Biotechnology human TCRB sequencing kit. TCRB libraries were sequenced on an Illumina MiSeq. From the authors' description of their analysis: TCRB sequence data were analyzed with the kit provider's software, and tumor enrichment of clonotype templates was tested with Fisher's exact test. Entries here come from immuneACCESS through TCRdb and include only in-frame sequences with V and J called. Some clones fail to appear in such tables; in the studies checked, an unresolved V gene covers under half of the shortfall, and the cause of the remainder is unknown. That table gives V, J and clone size, and the DNA gave D and trimming. The sample has about 350 clones on record, about nine tenths of them singletons. Under 70% of the sample is held by the ten biggest clonotypes.

V is pared back by 3 bases and J by 4 bases, with 10 bases lying between the germline termini. CDR1 SEHNR and CDR2 FQNEAQ were looked up in the germline V gene (reference sequence). CDR3 length: 14 amino acids, cysteine to phenylalanine. The only DNA kept is the CDR3, 42 bases in frame from the first base. PBMCs were stimulated for approximately 13 days with mutant 27-mer peptides plus IL21, IL7, IL15 and IL2 and were then restimulated with peptide-pulsed autologous B cells. Live IFNgamma-secreting T cells were sorted by cytokine capture on a FACS Aria2 after restimulation with peptide-pulsed B cells. Sorted cells were expanded for roughly 14 to 23 days at limiting dilution, with about 3 or 10 cells per well, using irradiated allogeneic PBMCs, phytohemagglutinin and IL2. Peripheral blood samples or leukapheresis products were obtained from the patients. To screen the expanded lines for antigen specificity, an IFNgamma ELISA was run against autologous B cells pulsed with mutant peptides.

The sequence was collected from a woman aged 60-75 years with non-small cell lung cancer. Some clones in this sample may be carry-over from other donors' samples. The chain links TRBV7-9 with TRBJ2-1, with the D assignment possibly TRBD1 or TRBD2, given 6 matching bases for each. The sample consisted of a CD4+ T cell line or clone grown in culture. The CDR3 reads as follows: CASSFTGRYNEQFF. The nucleotide sequence is given as TGTGCCAGCAGCTTTACAGGGAGGTACAATGAGCAGTTCTTC.